The entry that follows covers one T cell receptor beta chain sequence. A few counts support this clonotype. Its antigen is still unknown. No much larger clone exists at a distance of one base, and base qualities are not known. This sample was included in a study of CD8 T cells in ankylosing spondylitis (dated by TCRdb to 2015 to 2018). Notes on the research overall: The study profiled T cell receptor beta repertoires in healthy donors and ankylosing spondylitis patients to find disease-linked TCR variants. The full study cohort was made up of 25 to 30 ankylosing spondylitis patients and 95 to 130 healthy donors. Samples of peripheral blood were taken, and for ankylosing spondylitis patients, synovial fluid was collected as well. Beyond this particular receptor, the publication reports: Some motif variants had previously been reported in the synovial fluid and blood of reactive arthritis patients, which suggests shared mechanisms of disease initiation. The disease-linked clones were reported to be significantly enriched in matched synovial fluid samples from ankylosing spondylitis patients. The disease-linked clones had a CD8+ phenotype and were found at relatively low frequencies in peripheral blood. Blood from ankylosing spondylitis patients appeared to be characterized by a TCR beta motif made up of about 8 highly homologous amino acid variants.

Instrument used: Illumina HiSeq 2500. Quantitative 5'-RACE with molecular barcodes was used to prepare TCR beta libraries. On the authors' methods: A new computational method based on a probabilistic model of VDJ rearrangement was used to identify disease-linked TCR variants. Through fastp at Q25 and MiXCR, TCRdb rebuilt clones from the public reads, retaining in-frame beta chains. Rows with a matching CDR3 protein are joined into one entry that keeps the most common DNA and genes. These V and J calls originate from TCRdb's pipeline instead of the authors' own analysis. Within this sample are 300,000 to 350,000 distinct CDR3 sequences, with under 25% of them counted one time only. About 4% of the sample is taken by the ten largest. The germline ends are 15 bases apart after V is trimmed by 4 bases and J by 5 bases. From cysteine to phenylalanine, the CDR3 is 15 amino acids long. Of all the DNA, just the CDR3 is kept, 45 bases in frame from base 1. In the germline V gene (reference sequence), CDR1 corresponds to LGHDT and CDR2 to YNNKEL.

This chain joins TRBV3-1 to TRBJ1-5; TRBD1 could be the D gene, as 6 bases match. The clonotype originates from a female donor with ankylosing spondylitis or in good health (not recorded which). The sequenced sample consisted of blood, either unsorted or a sorted T cell fraction (not recorded which). The DNA reads TGTGCCAGCAGCCCCGGGGGGCCGGGGGATCAGCCCCAGCATTTT. It codes for CASSPGGPGDQPQHF.